This is a list of T cell receptor beta chains from one sample in a study of T-cell memory formation after mild COVID-19. From the 5' RACE reads, TCRdb called clonotypes with MiXCR, one entry per CDR3 protein. This sample has about 400,000 distinct CDR3 sequences, with roughly 17% found just once. The sequenced material came from PBMCs or a T cell subset sorted from them (not recorded which). The receptors shown here come from a man younger than 35 who had mild COVID-19 (a few samples of this study predate the infection). Cell type and time point are not known. Both conserved end residues are part of each CDR3. Fields, in order: J gene, V gene, D gene, clone size, CDR3 protein, CDR3 DNA. D genes are given only for firm matches. The size of a clone is reported for some rows only, either as once, few or many, or as a class for expanded clones.

j_gene: TRBJ1-2; v_gene: TRBV5-8; d_gene: TRBD1; abundance: -; CDR3aa: CASSSGQQGNYGYTF; CDR3nt: TGTGCCAGCAGCTCGGGACAGCAGGGGAACTATGGCTACACCTTC
j_gene: TRBJ2-2; v_gene: TRBV12-3/TRBV12-4; d_gene: -; abundance: -; CDR3aa: CASSFVITGELFF; CDR3nt: TGTGCCAGCAGTTTTGTCATCACCGGGGAGCTGTTTTTT
j_gene: TRBJ1-6; v_gene: TRBV20-1; d_gene: -; abundance: -; CDR3aa: CSASQGFDSPLHF; CDR3nt: TGCAGTGCTAGTCAAGGGTTCGATTCACCCCTCCACTTT
j_gene: TRBJ2-1; v_gene: TRBV15; d_gene: -; abundance: -; CDR3aa: CATSRLRRGLNEQFF; CDR3nt: TGTGCCACCAGCAGACTCCGCAGGGGTCTAAATGAGCAGTTCTTC
j_gene: TRBJ1-1; v_gene: TRBV12-3/TRBV12-4; d_gene: -; abundance: -; CDR3aa: CASSFRQGYTEAFF; CDR3nt: TGTGCCAGCAGTTTCAGGCAGGGGTACACTGAAGCTTTCTTT
j_gene: TRBJ2-2; v_gene: TRBV5-1; d_gene: -; abundance: -; CDR3aa: CDSSLYTGELFF; CDR3nt: TGCGACAGCAGCTTGTACACCGGGGAGCTGTTTTTT
j_gene: TRBJ1-1; v_gene: TRBV6-6; d_gene: -; abundance: -; CDR3aa: CASYEGYGDTEAFF; CDR3nt: TGTGCCAGCTACGAGGGATATGGGGACACTGAAGCTTTCTTT
j_gene: TRBJ2-7; v_gene: TRBV29-1; d_gene: -; abundance: few; CDR3aa: CSVSGHTYEQYF; CDR3nt: TGCAGCGTTTCTGGTCATACCTACGAGCAGTACTTC
j_gene: TRBJ1-3; v_gene: TRBV6-5; d_gene: -; abundance: few; CDR3aa: CASTLRVGGTGNTIYF; CDR3nt: TGTGCCAGCACTTTACGTGTGGGGGGAACGGGAAACACCATATATTTT
j_gene: TRBJ1-1; v_gene: TRBV3-1; d_gene: -; abundance: -; CDR3aa: CASSLGHPNTEAFF; CDR3nt: TGTGCCAGCAGCCTCGGACATCCGAACACTGAAGCTTTCTTT
j_gene: TRBJ1-1; v_gene: TRBV7-2; d_gene: -; abundance: few; CDR3aa: CASSPSLGRTGNTEAFF; CDR3nt: TGTGCCAGCAGCCCCTCTTTAGGTAGAACGGGGAACACTGAAGCTTTCTTT
j_gene: TRBJ2-1; v_gene: TRBV29-1; d_gene: TRBD2; abundance: few; CDR3aa: CSVGGLAESSYNEQFF; CDR3nt: TGCAGCGTCGGGGGGTTAGCGGAAAGCTCCTACAATGAGCAGTTCTTC
j_gene: TRBJ2-1; v_gene: TRBV6-1; d_gene: TRBD1; abundance: -; CDR3aa: CASVVTGVSEQFF; CDR3nt: TGTGCCAGCGTCGTGACAGGGGTGAGTGAGCAGTTCTTC
j_gene: TRBJ2-3; v_gene: TRBV6-6; d_gene: TRBD1; abundance: -; CDR3aa: CASSYPSGTGGPLPSTDTQYF; CDR3nt: TGTGCCAGCAGTTATCCCTCCGGGACAGGGGGCCCCCTACCTAGCACAGATACGCAGTATTTT
j_gene: TRBJ2-3; v_gene: TRBV20-1; d_gene: TRBD2; abundance: few; CDR3aa: CSARVLGGGAADTQYF; CDR3nt: TGCAGTGCTAGAGTCCTCGGCGGGGGGGCCGCAGATACGCAGTATTTT
j_gene: TRBJ2-7; v_gene: TRBV27; d_gene: TRBD2; abundance: -; CDR3aa: CASSLGRGDEQYF; CDR3nt: TGTGCCAGCAGTTTAGGGAGGGGCGACGAGCAGTACTTC
j_gene: TRBJ2-1; v_gene: TRBV28; d_gene: TRBD2; abundance: -; CDR3aa: CASSLPFGRGALNEQFF; CDR3nt: TGTGCCAGCAGTTTACCTTTCGGGCGGGGGGCTCTCAATGAGCAGTTCTTC
j_gene: TRBJ1-5; v_gene: TRBV6-5; d_gene: -; abundance: -; CDR3aa: CASGGSSNQPQHF; CDR3nt: TGTGCCAGCGGAGGGAGTAGCAATCAGCCCCAGCATTTT
j_gene: TRBJ2-5; v_gene: TRBV7-3; d_gene: TRBD2; abundance: few; CDR3aa: CASSSHGTSGGDISQETQYF; CDR3nt: TGTGCCAGCAGCTCCCACGGGACTAGCGGGGGGGACATCTCCCAAGAGACCCAGTACTTC
j_gene: TRBJ1-2; v_gene: TRBV6-2/TRBV6-3; d_gene: -; abundance: few; CDR3aa: CASSYRAPYGYTF; CDR3nt: TGTGCCAGCAGTTACCGCGCCCCTTATGGCTACACCTTC
j_gene: TRBJ1-4; v_gene: TRBV20-1; d_gene: -; abundance: -; CDR3aa: CSAPQGVAEKLFF; CDR3nt: TGCAGTGCACCACAGGGAGTTGCGGAAAAACTGTTTTTT
j_gene: TRBJ2-5; v_gene: TRBV20-1; d_gene: TRBD2; abundance: -; CDR3aa: CSASRAGGHETQYF; CDR3nt: TGCAGTGCTAGCCGAGCGGGGGGGCACGAGACCCAGTACTTC
j_gene: TRBJ2-1; v_gene: TRBV5-1; d_gene: -; abundance: many; CDR3aa: CASSLSPVYNEQFF; CDR3nt: TGCGCCAGCAGCTTATCGCCGGTTTACAATGAGCAGTTCTTC
j_gene: TRBJ1-6; v_gene: TRBV7-2; d_gene: -; abundance: few; CDR3aa: CASVGRENSPLHF; CDR3nt: TGTGCCAGCGTCGGCAGGGAGAATTCACCCCTCCACTTT
j_gene: TRBJ1-5; v_gene: TRBV7-2; d_gene: TRBD1; abundance: few; CDR3aa: CASSSGQRNQPQHF; CDR3nt: TGTGCCAGCAGTTCGGGACAGCGCAATCAGCCCCAGCATTTT
j_gene: TRBJ2-1; v_gene: TRBV16; d_gene: -; abundance: few; CDR3aa: CASSHLDPNEQFF; CDR3nt: TGTGCCAGCAGCCATTTGGACCCCAATGAGCAGTTCTTC
j_gene: TRBJ2-6; v_gene: TRBV7-3; d_gene: -; abundance: -; CDR3aa: CASSSQRVQAGANVLTF; CDR3nt: TGTGCCAGCAGCTCCCAACGGGTGCAGGCTGGGGCCAACGTCCTGACTTTC
j_gene: TRBJ1-4; v_gene: TRBV9; d_gene: -; abundance: few; CDR3aa: CASSPQGTANEKLFF; CDR3nt: TGTGCCAGCAGCCCGCAGGGTACAGCTAATGAAAAACTGTTTTTT
j_gene: TRBJ2-3; v_gene: TRBV3-1; d_gene: -; abundance: few; CDR3aa: CASSQEGPTRFPGDTQYF; CDR3nt: TGTGCCAGCAGCCAAGAGGGGCCCACCCGCTTCCCCGGGGATACGCAGTATTTT
j_gene: TRBJ2-5; v_gene: TRBV6-5; d_gene: TRBD1; abundance: -; CDR3aa: CASRTPGQGVETQYF; CDR3nt: TGTGCCAGCAGAACCCCGGGACAGGGGGTGGAGACCCAGTACTTC